These 15 T cell receptor beta chains share one sample of origin, sequenced in a study of CD8 T cells in ankylosing spondylitis. TCRdb ran MiXCR on the 5' RACE reads and lists one entry per CDR3 protein. The sample lists about 130,000 distinct CDR3 sequences; approximately 9.7% were seen once. Sequenced input: blood, either unsorted or a sorted T cell fraction (not recorded which). These receptors all stem from a male donor with ankylosing spondylitis or in good health (not recorded which).

This clonotype was observed many times. The CDR3, as DNA: TGTGCCACCAGTGATGAGAGGAGGAGCTCCTACAATGAGCAGTTCTTC. Its protein product is CATSDERRSSYNEQFF. The rearrangement links TRBV24-1 to TRBJ2-1; D is perhaps TRBD2 (5 bases). The CDR3 has 16 amino acids. The V end lost 3 bases, the J end lost 0 bases, and 11 bases lay between the germline ends. Germline CDR1 and CDR2: KGHDR and SFDVKD.

The rearrangement joins TRBV12-3 or TRBV12-4 to TRBJ1-5; D is unclear. CDR3 size: 15 residues. V was shortened by 5 bases and J by 1 base, with 12 bases between the two germline ends. The CDR3, as DNA: TGTGCCAGCAGTCTCCGTCAGGCAAGCAATCAGCCCCAGCATTTT. Protein sequence: CASSLRQASNQPQHF.

There are many counts of this clonotype. This chain links TRBV12-3 or TRBV12-4 with TRBJ2-5; D might be TRBD2 (6 bases). Trimming cost V 6 bases and J 5 bases, with 19 bases left between them. The CDR3 consists of 15 residues. CDR3 residues: CASRIAEQSFETQYF. The CDR3 region has the DNA TGTGCCAGCAGGATAGCGGAGCAATCCTTCGAGACCCAGTACTTC.

This clonotype appeared many times. This chain joins TRBV29-1 and TRBJ2-3; 8 nucleotides line up with TRBD1. V trimming: 6 bases; J trimming: 10 bases; junction bases outside the gene matches: 3. The germline V gene has CDR1 SQVTM and CDR2 ANQGSEA. The CDR3 contains 10 residues. CDR3: CSVDRGPQYF. The DNA of the CDR3 is TGCAGCGTAGACAGGGGTCCGCAGTATTTT.

This clonotype was counted at least ten times. V usage is TRBV7-2 and J usage is TRBJ2-1; 8 bases align to TRBD1. This CDR3 spans 15 amino acids. V shed 3 bases, J shed 4 bases, and the junction held 5 bases outside the gene matches. The germline CDR1 and CDR2 sequences are SGHTA and FQGNSA. CDR3 coding DNA: TGTGCCAGCAGCTTTGAGGGACAGGATTACAATGAGCAGTTCTTC. Its protein product is CASSFEGQDYNEQFF.

This clonotype was counted many times. The chain couples TRBV7-6 to TRBJ2-1, with 12 bases identical to TRBD2. Germline lookup yields CDR1 SGHVS and CDR2 FNYEAQ. V shed 4 bases, J shed 4 bases, and the junction held 8 bases outside the gene matches. The CDR3 length is 17 residues. CDR3: CASSSRTSGAKYNEQFF. The CDR3 coding sequence is TGTGCCAGCAGCTCCCGGACTAGCGGGGCCAAGTACAATGAGCAGTTCTTC.

This clonotype was picked up many times. The rearrangement links TRBV28 to TRBJ2-3; a possible D gene is TRBD2 (5 bases). Trimming removed 6 bases at V and 1 base at J, with 20 bases between. The CDR3 spans 17 residues. Germline CDR1 is MDHEN and CDR2 is SYDVKM. The CDR3 protein is CASSPRGRALGTDTQYF. Here the CDR3 DNA reads TGTGCCAGCAGCCCACGGGGAAGGGCTCTGGGCACAGATACGCAGTATTTT.

The sample holds many counts of this clonotype. V usage is TRBV20-1 and J usage is TRBJ2-5; tentative D call: TRBD2 (6 bases). The germline gives CDR1 DFQATT, CDR2 SNEGSKA (reference sequence). The ends were cut back, 3 bases at V and 5 bases at J, with 16 bases in the middle. CDR3 length: 14 residues. CDR3 DNA sequence: TGCAGTGCTAGTCCCCCGGGAGCTCAGGAGACCCAGTACTTC. Its translation is CSASPPGAQETQYF.

This chain joins TRBV5-1 and TRBJ2-7, with a tentative D call TRBD1 (6 bases). The CDR3 extends over 13 amino acids. The V gene's germline CDR1 is SGHRS and CDR2 YFSETQ. The V end was cut by 5 bases, the J end by 3 bases, with 12 bases between. The DNA for the CDR3 is TGCGCCAGCAGGAAAACAGGGAACTACGAGCAGTACTTC. Amino acid sequence: CASRKTGNYEQYF.

V gene TRBV11-2 combines with J gene TRBJ2-1, with TRBD2 identical over 12 bases. The germline V gene encodes CDR1 SGHAT and CDR2 FQNNGV. V shed 1 base, J shed 1 base, and the junction held 5 bases outside the gene matches. The CDR3 has 18 amino acids. CDR3 loop: CASSLVASGRGSYNEQFF. CDR3 coding DNA: TGTGCCAGCAGCTTAGTGGCTAGCGGGAGGGGTTCCTACAATGAGCAGTTCTTC.

In regard to this clonotype: This sequence may be a read error, since a much larger clone differs from it by one base. The chain joins TRBV5-4 to TRBJ2-1, with 8 bases fitting TRBD1. Trimming removed 1 base from V and 12 bases from J; junction bases left unmatched: 12. CDR1 is SGHNT and CDR2 is YYREEE in the germline V gene (reference sequence). The CDR3 extends over 15 amino acids. As DNA, the CDR3 is TGTGCCAGCAGCTTGAAGTTCCAGGGGGCTCGTGCGCAGTTCTTC. Its protein is CASSLKFQGARAQFF.

This clonotype was counted at least ten times. The rearrangement joins TRBV5-1 to TRBJ1-3, with D perhaps matching TRBD1 (5 bases). The V end was cut by 5 bases, the J end by 1 base, with 13 bases between. CDR1 and CDR2 from the germline V gene are SGHRS and YFSETQ. CDR3 length: 15 amino acids. CDR3 loop: CASSATGLSGNTIYF. The CDR3 DNA sequence: TGCGCCAGCAGTGCTACGGGACTTTCTGGAAACACCATATATTTT.

This chain links TRBV27 with TRBJ1-2; 8 bases map to TRBD1. The CDR3 extends over 15 amino acids. The germline V gene has CDR1 MNHEY and CDR2 SMNVEV (reference sequence). With V trimmed by 3 bases and J by 0 bases, 3 bases remained unmatched. DNA for the CDR3: TGTGCCAGCAGTTTCAGGGGGCCCCCTAACTATGGCTACACCTTC. As protein: CASSFRGPPNYGYTF.

This clonotype appeared a few times. The V call is TRBV7-2, the J call TRBJ2-7; tentative D call: TRBD1 (6 bases). The V end was cut by 3 bases, the J end by 3 bases, with 9 bases between. Germline V lookup: CDR1 SGHTA, CDR2 FQGNSA. This CDR3 region has 13 residues. CDR3: CASSLGRGYEQYF. The CDR3 region has the DNA TGTGCCAGCAGCTTGGGCAGGGGCTACGAGCAGTACTTC.

This clonotype was detected a few times. CDR3 in amino acids: CASSVGLVIQYNEQFF. The CDR3 coding sequence is TGCGCCAGCAGCGTGGGACTAGTAATCCAGTACAATGAGCAGTTCTTC. The rearrangement joins TRBV5-1 to TRBJ2-1, with 8 bases matching TRBD2. This CDR3 has 16 amino acids. Trimming removed 4 bases from V and 4 bases from J; junction bases left unmatched: 10. Germline V gene sequence: CDR1 SGHRS, CDR2 YFSETQ.